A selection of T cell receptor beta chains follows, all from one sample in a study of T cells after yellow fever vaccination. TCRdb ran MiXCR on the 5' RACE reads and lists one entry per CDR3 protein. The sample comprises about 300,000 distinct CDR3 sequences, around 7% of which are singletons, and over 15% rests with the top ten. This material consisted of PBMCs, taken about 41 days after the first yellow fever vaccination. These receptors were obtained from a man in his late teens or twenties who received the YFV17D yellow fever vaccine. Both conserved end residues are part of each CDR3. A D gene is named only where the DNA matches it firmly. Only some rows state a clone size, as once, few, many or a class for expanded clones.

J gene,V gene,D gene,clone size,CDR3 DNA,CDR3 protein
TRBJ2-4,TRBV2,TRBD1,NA,TGTGCCAGCAGTGGCGGGACAGGGGGTGGCGGGTACATTCAGTACTTC,CASSGGTGGGGYIQYF
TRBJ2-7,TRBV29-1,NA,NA,TGCAGCGTCCGGCCCTTGCAGGGTACCCACGAGCAGTACTTC,CSVRPLQGTHEQYF
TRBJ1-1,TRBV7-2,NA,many,TGTGCCAGCAGCTGGACAGATGTTAACACTGAAGCTTTCTTT,CASSWTDVNTEAFF
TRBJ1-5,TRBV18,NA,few,TGTGCCAGCTCACCACAGCGCCTAGGCAATCAGCCCCAGCATTTT,CASSPQRLGNQPQHF
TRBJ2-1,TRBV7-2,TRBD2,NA,TGTGCCAGCAGCTTAGCAGGGGCGAGGGGTAGCGGGGGGGATGAGCAGTTCTTC,CASSLAGARGSGGDEQFF
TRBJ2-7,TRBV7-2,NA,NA,TGTGCCAGCAGCTTAGACCCGAGGCCCTACGAGCAGTACTTC,CASSLDPRPYEQYF
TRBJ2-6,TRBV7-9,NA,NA,TGTGCCAGCAGCTCGTTTGGACAATCAGGGGCCAACGTCCTGACTTTC,CASSSFGQSGANVLTF
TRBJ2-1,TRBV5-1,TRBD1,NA,TGCGCCAGCAGGTCCGGGACAGGGGATTTTAATGAGCAGTTCTTC,CASRSGTGDFNEQFF
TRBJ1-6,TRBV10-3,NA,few,TGTGCCACCTCAGCGGACTCAGGGAATTCACCCCTCCACTTT,CATSADSGNSPLHF
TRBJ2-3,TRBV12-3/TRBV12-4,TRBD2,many,TGTGCCAGCAGTTTAACGGGGGGAGATACGCAGTATTTT,CASSLTGGDTQYF
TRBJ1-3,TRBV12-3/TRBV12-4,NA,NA,TGTGCCAGCAGTTTAGCGCGTGGACAGAGCTCTGGAAACACCATATATTTT,CASSLARGQSSGNTIYF
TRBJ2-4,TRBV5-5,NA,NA,TGTGCCAGCAGCTCGTTTGGGGGGCCCCCCATTCAGTACTTC,CASSSFGGPPIQYF
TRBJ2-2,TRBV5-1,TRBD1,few,TGCGCCAGCAGCTTGGTCAGGGGGCCGAACACCGGGGAGCTGTTTTTT,CASSLVRGPNTGELFF
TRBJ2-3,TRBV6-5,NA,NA,TGTGCCAGCAGTTACGCGGGTGATAGCACAGATACGCAGTATTTT,CASSYAGDSTDTQYF
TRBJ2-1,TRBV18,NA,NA,TGTGCCAGCTCACCACCGGGTCTCTGGGACCATGAGCAGTTCTTC,CASSPPGLWDHEQFF
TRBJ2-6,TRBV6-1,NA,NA,TGTGCCAGCTCCCTCCGGGACGGCTACTCTGGGGCCAACGTCCTGACTTTC,CASSLRDGYSGANVLTF
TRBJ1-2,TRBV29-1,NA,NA,TGCACCCGACCGGGGCCTGTCCCCTATGGCTACACCTTC,CTRPGPVPYGYTF
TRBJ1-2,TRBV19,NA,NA,TGTGCCAGTAAGGGCAGGGAAGCTGTTAACTATGGCTACACCTTC,CASKGREAVNYGYTF
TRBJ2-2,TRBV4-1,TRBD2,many,TGCGCCAGCAGCCAGAGCGGGGGGCCAACCGGGGAGCTGTTTTTT,CASSQSGGPTGELFF
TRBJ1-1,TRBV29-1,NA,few,TGCAGCGTTGAAGATCTTCTGAACACTGAAGCTTTCTTT,CSVEDLLNTEAFF
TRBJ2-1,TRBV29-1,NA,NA,TGCAGCGTTCGCGGGACATACAATGAGCAGTTCTTC,CSVRGTYNEQFF
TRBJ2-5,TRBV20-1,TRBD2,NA,TGCAGTGCTAGCCCCCGACTAGCGGGGGCGCAAGAGACCCAGTACTTC,CSASPRLAGAQETQYF
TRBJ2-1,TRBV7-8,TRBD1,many,TGTGCCAGCAGCCGGACAGGGACCTACAATGAGCAGTTCTTC,CASSRTGTYNEQFF
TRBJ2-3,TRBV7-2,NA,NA,TGTGCCAGCAGCTTAGCGGACAGCACAGATACGCAGTATTTT,CASSLADSTDTQYF
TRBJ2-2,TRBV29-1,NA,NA,TGCAGCGTTGAAGAGACCGGACAGAACACCGGGGAGCTGTTTTTT,CSVEETGQNTGELFF
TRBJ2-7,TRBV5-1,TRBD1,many,TGCGCCAGCAGCTTGGAGGGACAGGGGGCTGATGAGCAGTACTTC,CASSLEGQGADEQYF
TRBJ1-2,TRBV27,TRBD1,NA,TGTGCCAGCAGTTTAATCACAGGGGGTGAATATGGCTACACCTTC,CASSLITGGEYGYTF
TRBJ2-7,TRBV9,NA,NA,TGTGCCAGCAGCGTAGTTCCGGGGGACTCCTACGAGCAGTACTTC,CASSVVPGDSYEQYF
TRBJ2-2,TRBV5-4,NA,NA,TGTGCCAGCAGTTATCCCGGCGGGGAGCTGTTTTTT,CASSYPGGELFF
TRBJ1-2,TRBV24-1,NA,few,TGTGCCACCAGTGATCGCCTTGCGAGGGACTCTAGTGGCTACACCTTC,CATSDRLARDSSGYTF
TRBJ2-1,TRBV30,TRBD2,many,TGTGCCTGGAGTGTACCCGCGGGGGGGCGAAATGAGCAGTTCTTC,CAWSVPAGGRNEQFF